This TCR beta chain was found in a study of control samples from healthy donors and cancer patients. Germline assignment: CDR1 MNHEY and CDR2 SVGAGI. Unmatched junction bases numbered 5, after V lost 6 bases and J lost 3 bases. The CDR3 contains 14 residues. Here immunoSEQ multiplex PCR was the method, and the copy in TCRdb shows in-frame clones only, minus some. The table includes 120,000 or so clones, less than 90% detected once. Sequencing input: blood. This chain connects TRBV6-5 to TRBJ2-3; TRBD1 aligns across 8 bases. This receptor was taken from a man aged 18 to 29 in good health. DNA for the CDR3: TGTGCCAGCAGAAAAACAGGGGGGACAGATACGCAGTATTTT. Translated, it gives CASRKTGGTDTQYF.